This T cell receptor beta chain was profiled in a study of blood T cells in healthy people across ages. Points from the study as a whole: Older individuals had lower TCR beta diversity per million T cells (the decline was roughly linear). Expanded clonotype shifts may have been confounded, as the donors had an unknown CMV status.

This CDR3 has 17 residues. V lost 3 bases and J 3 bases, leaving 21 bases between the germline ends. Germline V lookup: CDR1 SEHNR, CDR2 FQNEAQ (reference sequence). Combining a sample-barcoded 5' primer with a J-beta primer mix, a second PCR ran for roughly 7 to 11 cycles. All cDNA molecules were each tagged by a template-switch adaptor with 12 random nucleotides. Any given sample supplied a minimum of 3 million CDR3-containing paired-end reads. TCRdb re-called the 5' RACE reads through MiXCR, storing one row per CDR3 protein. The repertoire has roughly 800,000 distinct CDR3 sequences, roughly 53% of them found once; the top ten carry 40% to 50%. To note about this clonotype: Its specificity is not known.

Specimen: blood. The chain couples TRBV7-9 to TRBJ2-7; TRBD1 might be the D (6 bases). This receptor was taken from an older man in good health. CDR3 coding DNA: TGTGCCAGCAGCTTCGCACAGGGTTCCATCACGGGCTACGAGCAGTACTTC. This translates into CASSFAQGSITGYEQYF.